This TCR beta chain was captured in a study of blood T cell repertoires in COVID-19. Study-wide context: COVID-19 samples collected from the United States, Italy and Spain covered acute and convalescent phases. From T cells, B-cell-depleted T cells, or PBMCs came the material, which was cDNA or gDNA.

Germline CDR1 MGHDK, CDR2 SYGVNS. The CDR3 covers 13 residues. The germline V and J ends were trimmed by 6 bases and 4 bases, with 12 bases remaining between them. Authors' data handling: Amplified reference gene primers provided the basis for estimating nucleated cell counts. Generated by immunoSEQ multiplex PCR, the TCRdb table keeps only in-frame clones and is missing some. The DNA was the basis for D and trimming; V, J and clone size are from that table. The sample lists 250,000 to 350,000 clones, 70% to 90% occurring once. The chain joins TRBV25-1 to TRBJ1-1, with D perhaps matching TRBD1 (5 bases). The clonotype comes from a man younger than 35 who had recovered from COVID-19. The sequencing input was peripheral blood. The CDR3 DNA follows: TGTGCCAGCAGCTCGATAAGGGGCACTGAAGCTTTCTTT. The encoded protein is CASSSIRGTEAFF.